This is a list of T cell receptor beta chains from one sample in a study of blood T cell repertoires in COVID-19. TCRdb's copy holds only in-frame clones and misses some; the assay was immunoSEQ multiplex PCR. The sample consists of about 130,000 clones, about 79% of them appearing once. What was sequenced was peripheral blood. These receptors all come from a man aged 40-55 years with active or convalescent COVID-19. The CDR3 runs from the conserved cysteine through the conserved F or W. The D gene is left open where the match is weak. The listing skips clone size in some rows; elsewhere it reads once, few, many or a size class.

CDR3nt: TGTGCCAGCAGCCCTTTCGCGAGCGCCTTCTCTGGAAACACCATATATTTT
CDR3aa: CASSPFASAFSGNTIYF
v_gene: TRBV7-9
abundance: .
j_gene: TRBJ1-3
d_gene: .

CDR3nt: TGTGCCAGCAGCTTAGTAGCGGGGGCTTCCTACAATGAGCAGTTCTTC
CDR3aa: CASSLVAGASYNEQFF
v_gene: TRBV7-9
abundance: .
j_gene: TRBJ2-1
d_gene: TRBD2

CDR3nt: TGTGCCAGTACCTCCGAGGCAGTGTCGAACACCGGGGAGCTGTTTTTT
CDR3aa: CASTSEAVSNTGELFF
v_gene: TRBV19
abundance: .
j_gene: TRBJ2-2
d_gene: .

CDR3nt: TGTGCCAGCAGCCAAGTGGGGACAGGGTGTGAAAAACTGTTTTTT
CDR3aa: CASSQVGTGCEKLFF
v_gene: TRBV3-1/TRBV3-2
abundance: .
j_gene: TRBJ1-4
d_gene: TRBD1

CDR3nt: TGTGCCAGCAGTTACCAGGGGGATTCACCCCTCCACTTT
CDR3aa: CASSYQGDSPLHF
v_gene: TRBV6-5
abundance: .
j_gene: TRBJ1-6
d_gene: TRBD1

CDR3nt: TGTGCCAGCAGTTACCCTTTTGAGCCCCAGCATTTT
CDR3aa: CASSYPFEPQHF
v_gene: TRBV6-6
abundance: few
j_gene: TRBJ1-5
d_gene: .

CDR3nt: TGTGCCAGCAGCCGGACAGGGGGACGTACCGGGGAGCTGTTTTTT
CDR3aa: CASSRTGGRTGELFF
v_gene: TRBV21-1
abundance: .
j_gene: TRBJ2-2
d_gene: .

CDR3nt: TGTGCCAGCAGGCTAAACAGGGACTACGAGCAGTACTTC
CDR3aa: CASRLNRDYEQYF
v_gene: TRBV7-8
abundance: few
j_gene: TRBJ2-7
d_gene: .

CDR3nt: TGCGCCAGCAGCACTACAGGAGACTACAATGAGCAGTTCTTC
CDR3aa: CASSTTGDYNEQFF
v_gene: TRBV5-1
abundance: .
j_gene: TRBJ2-1
d_gene: .

CDR3nt: TGTGCCAGTAGTCCCCCTTACAATGAGCAGTTCTTC
CDR3aa: CASSPPYNEQFF
v_gene: TRBV19
abundance: .
j_gene: TRBJ2-1
d_gene: .

CDR3nt: TGTGCCAGCAGCTTAGCCGACAGGGGCAATCAGCCCCAGCATTTT
CDR3aa: CASSLADRGNQPQHF
v_gene: TRBV7-9
abundance: few
j_gene: TRBJ1-5
d_gene: TRBD1

CDR3nt: TGTGCCAGCAGCTTGGACAGGGGAAAAGATGGCAATCAGCCCCAGCATTTT
CDR3aa: CASSLDRGKDGNQPQHF
v_gene: TRBV5-4
abundance: .
j_gene: TRBJ1-5
d_gene: TRBD1

CDR3nt: TGTGCCAGCAGCTTAGCCTTAGGAGCGGAGGGCAAAGAGACCCAGTACTTC
CDR3aa: CASSLALGAEGKETQYF
v_gene: TRBV7-9
abundance: .
j_gene: TRBJ2-5
d_gene: .